This TCR beta chain was profiled in a study of blood T cells in healthy people across ages. Findings and limits, study-wide: More naive CD4+ cells and higher diversity were found in long-lived than in aged donors. With unsorted PBMCs, a conclusive comparison of naive versus antigen-experienced cells was not possible. Significant beta diversity loss was already apparent by age approximately 36, declining roughly linearly.

This CDR3 is built from 15 residues. Then a second PCR, running roughly 7 to 11 cycles, was carried out with a sample-barcoded 5' primer and a J-beta primer mix. Every cDNA molecule bore a tag from a template-switch adaptor containing 12 random nucleotides. MiXCR was run by TCRdb on the 5' RACE reads, yielding one entry per CDR3 protein. The repertoire holds fewer than 1.5 million distinct CDR3 sequences, with 42% as singletons. On this clonotype: Its matching antigen is unknown.

The sample was blood. J is TRBJ2-7 and V is TRBV21-1. The J call is doubtful: the DNA matches TRBJ2-1 better. TRBV21-1 is a documented pseudogene. The TCR comes from a young woman in good health. CDR3 region: CASSGRYRGYNEQFF. For the CDR3, the DNA is TGTGCCAGCAGCGGTCGATATCGCGGATACAATGAGCAGTTCTTC.